The T cell receptor beta chain under discussion was sequenced for a study of identical twins (dated by TCRdb to about 2016). For context, the study as a whole: To test whether fetal clonotypes persist, this study deep-sequenced TCR alpha and beta repertoires from monozygotic twins, from unrelated adults of various ages, and from cord blood. To rule out contamination, replicate twin experiments were performed at different times with different library preparation protocols.

The library was built by means of 5' RACE. Sequenced using an Illumina HiSeq 2000. Template switching introduced a universal primer binding site; the final cDNA contained a unique molecular identifier, enabling accurate counting of TCR cDNA molecules. First-strand cDNA for TCR alpha and beta chains was synthesized from specific primers in the conserved constant-segment region. To control for contamination, every cDNA library was double barcoded, receiving both a SMART-Mk sample barcode and Illumina barcodes. Two successive PCR steps introduced TruSeq adapter sequences along with Illumina sample barcodes. The Illumina HiSeq platform was used with custom primers to sequence TCR alpha and beta cDNA libraries. In the original analysis: Unique molecular identifiers were extracted from raw reads with MiGEC, and CDR3 positions were determined with MiXCR. For each individual, recombination models were inferred using an EM algorithm with the repgenHMM and IGoR tools. Shared clonotypes were analyzed with the tcR package in R, and sharing was normalized by the product of cloneset sizes. To study raw recombination free of thymic and clonal selection effects, out-of-frame nonproductive sequences were analyzed. TCRdb passed the public sequencing reads through fastp at Q25 and MiXCR, retaining productive beta sequences. For every CDR3 protein sequence, its rows merge into one entry that carries the most common genes and DNA. The V and J calls come from TCRdb's annotation, not from the publication. This sample has some 500,000 distinct CDR3 sequences in its table, and 14% of those were observed once. 0.52% of the sample is in the top ten clones.

Every donor was a healthy Caucasian. The twin cohort comprised three pairs of female monozygotic twins, all aged roughly 18 to 30 years. Positive isolation kits from Invitrogen were used to isolate CD4+ and CD8+ T cell populations. Results and caveats for the whole study, not just this receptor: The excess sharing between twins in beta out-of-frame sequences was weaker because fewer shared sequences reduced the signal-to-noise ratio. Conclusions relied on cross-sectional statistical analysis, since the same donors could not be followed over many years. Zero-insertion analyses could be partly confounded by invariant T cells such as MAIT and iNKT, although diverse VJ usage argued against such confounding for most clonotypes. Out-of-frame TCR alpha sharing in monozygotic twins was systematically underestimated by recombination models, whereas sharing between unrelated individuals was in agreement with the recombination models. Compared with coincidental sharing between unrelated individuals, out-of-frame TCR alpha sequences shared between twins had an excess of sequences with low generation probability. Fewer insertions were carried by abundant cord blood beta clonotypes; a weaker similar trend was observed in young adult naive repertoires, while no such trend was observed in memory repertoires.

Note on this clonotype: Its cognate antigen has yet to be identified. There are no base qualities to consult, and no much larger clone falls within one base.

Compared with germline, V lacks 7 bases and J lacks 0 bases; bases without a gene match: 6. The germline V gene encodes CDR1 MNHEY and CDR2 SVGEGT. The CDR3 runs 17 amino acids, cysteine and phenylalanine included. Solely the CDR3 DNA is kept, with 51 bases framed from the first base. The same data also contributed to another study, on yellow fever vaccine responses in identical twins. Looking at the second paper: The authors reported that the T cell response to vaccination in identical twins appeared partly convergent and partly personalized. Focusing on identical twins, the study followed the T cell clones that responded to the vaccine, and did so with precision.

The sequence was collected from a young woman in good health. Recombination connected TRBV6-2 or TRBV6-3 to TRBJ2-2, with 12 bases matching TRBD2. Sequenced input: CD4+ T cells sorted from blood. The DNA sequence reads TGTGCCAGCAACGAACTAGCGGGGGGACCGAACACCGGGGAGCTGTTTTTT. This sequence encodes CASNELAGGPNTGELFF.